The clone carrying this T cell receptor (beta chain) appeared a single time. What it recognizes is unknown. This sample is drawn from a study of Ad26.COV2.S vaccination and SARS-CoV-2 variants. Specified treatment: roughly 18 received Ad26.COV2.S at low or high dose, single or two shots; roughly five received placebo; per-sample allocation not given. Repertoires come from day 63 after the first vaccine or placebo injection. Looked up from germline, CDR1 is LNHDA and CDR2 is SQIVND (reference sequence). This CDR3 has 17 residues. Trimming left V 6 bases short and J 1 base short, with 21 bases between. General study findings and limits: Individuals receiving vaccine had higher spike-specific TCR breadth than placebo recipients did.

Produced via immunoSEQ multiplex PCR; TCRdb's table is partial and in-frame only. The sample holds hundreds of thousands of clones; approximately 86% are singletons and the top ten take roughly a tenth. This sample comprised peripheral blood, obtained in a trial of Ad26.COV2.S vaccine versus placebo. J is TRBJ1-2 and V is TRBV19; TRBD1 might be the D (6 bases). The TCR was taken from a person aged 18-65 years who received the Ad26.COV2.S COVID-19 vaccine or a placebo. In nucleotides, the CDR3 is TGTGCCAGTAGCATCGACAGGCTCGCGCCTTTTAACTATGGCTACACCTTC. The encoded protein is CASSIDRLAPFNYGYTF.